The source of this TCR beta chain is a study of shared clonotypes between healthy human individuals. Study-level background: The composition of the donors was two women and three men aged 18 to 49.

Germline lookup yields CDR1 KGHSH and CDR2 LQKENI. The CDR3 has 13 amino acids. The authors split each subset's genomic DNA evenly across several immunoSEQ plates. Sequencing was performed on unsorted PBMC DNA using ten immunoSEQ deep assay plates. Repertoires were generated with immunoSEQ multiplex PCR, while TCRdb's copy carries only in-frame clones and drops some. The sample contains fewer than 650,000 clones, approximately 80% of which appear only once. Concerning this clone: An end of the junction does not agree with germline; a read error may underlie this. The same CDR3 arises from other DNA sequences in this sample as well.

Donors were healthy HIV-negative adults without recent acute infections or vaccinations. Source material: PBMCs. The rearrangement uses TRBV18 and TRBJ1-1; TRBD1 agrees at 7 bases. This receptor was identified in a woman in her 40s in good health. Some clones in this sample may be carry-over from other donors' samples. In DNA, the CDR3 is TGTGCCAGCGCCCCAGGGGGGGACACTGAGGCTTTCTTT. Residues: CASAPGGDTEAFF.